A single sample gave rise to the 9 T cell receptor beta chains below, sequenced in a study of cytomegalovirus exposure and HLA in healthy donors. Primers for the PCR totalled 60 Vbeta and 13 Jbeta. This table comes from immunoSEQ multiplex PCR, and its TCRdb copy is limited to in-frame clones, with some not included. The sample carries 150,000 to 200,000 clones, approximately 81% recorded once. The specimen was PBMCs. These receptors were taken from a female donor in good health and CMV-seronegative.

The V call is TRBV6-1, the J call TRBJ2-7, with 11 bases that match TRBD2. V was clipped by 4 bases and J by 0 bases; unmatched bases: 5. The CDR3 is made up of 16 amino acids. Germline values: CDR1 MNHNS, CDR2 SASEGT. CDR3 region: CASSGKTSGSSYEQYF. The CDR3 DNA reads as TGTGCCAGCAGTGGAAAAACTAGCGGGAGCTCCTACGAGCAGTACTTC.

The V gene is TRBV7-3, the J gene TRBJ2-3, with a weak D call TRBD2 (6 bases). This CDR3 comprises 15 residues. Looked up from germline, CDR1 is SGHTA and CDR2 is FQGTGA. The V end lost 5 bases, the J end lost 5 bases, and 17 bases lay between the germline ends. The CDR3 DNA follows: TGTGCCAGCAGCGCGGGACTCGGGCGGGTAGATACGCAGTATTTT. Its translation: CASSAGLGRVDTQYF.

The chain employs TRBV7-6 and TRBJ2-3; D remains unclear. The CDR3 has 14 amino acids. Germline CDR1 reads SGHVS; CDR2 reads FNYEAQ. With 3 bases removed from V and 0 bases from J, the gap between germline ends came to 7 bases. The CDR3 sequence: CASSFAESTDTQYF. The CDR3 DNA is TGTGCCAGCAGCTTCGCGGAGAGCACAGATACGCAGTATTTT.

In this sample, this clone turned up a few times. The chain combines TRBV19 with TRBJ1-5, with 7 bases that match TRBD1. After removal of 3 bases from V and 4 bases from J, the junction contained 3 bases not matched to a gene. This CDR3 region has 14 residues. Looked up from germline, CDR1 is LNHDA and CDR2 is SQIVND (reference sequence). The CDR3 reads CASSIGQANQPQHF. DNA for the CDR3: TGTGCCAGTAGTATCGGACAGGCAAATCAGCCCCAGCATTTT.

As regards this clone: Given the absence of the conserved phenylalanine or tryptophan at the CDR3 end, a read error is likely. The V and J genes are TRBV10-3 and TRBJ1-5; 8 bases agree with TRBD1. The length of the CDR3 is 17 residues. Germline V lookup: CDR1 ENHRY, CDR2 SYGVKD. Trimming cost V 2 bases and J 11 bases; bases outside gene matches: 17. CDR3 DNA: TGTGCCATCAGTGAGCCCTGGACAGGGAAAAAGGTCGGGGCCCAGCATCTT. Amino acid sequence: CAISEPWTGKKVGAQHL.

This CDR3 reads CASSESGYGYTF. In nucleotides, the CDR3 is TGTGCCAGCAGTGAATCAGGGTATGGCTACACCTTC. J is TRBJ1-2 and V is TRBV6-1; tentative D call: TRBD1 (5 bases). CDR3 length: 12 residues. V gave up 2 bases and J gave up 5 bases, with 6 bases separating them. Germline loops: CDR1 MNHNS, CDR2 SASEGT.

This clone was observed a few times. This chain links TRBV7-9 with TRBJ1-1; 7 nucleotides agree with TRBD1. Germline V lookup: CDR1 SEHNR, CDR2 FQNEAQ (reference sequence). J gave up 11 bases and V 4 bases, and 7 bases lay outside the gene matches. This CDR3 contains 12 residues. The CDR3 coding sequence is TGTGCCAGCAGCTCCGGTACAGGGGACGCTTTCTTT. Protein sequence: CASSSGTGDAFF.

The rearrangement uses TRBV27 and TRBJ1-1; D gene unclear. V lost 5 bases, J lost 8 bases, and 15 bases lay in between. The CDR3 sequence is 13 residues long. Per germline, CDR1 MNHEY and CDR2 SMNVEV (reference sequence). The CDR3 loop reads CASSLIPGEEAFF. The CDR3 bases are TGTGCCAGCAGTCTAATCCCCGGGGAAGAAGCTTTCTTT.

The rearrangement uses TRBV7-2 and TRBJ2-3, with TRBD2 matching over 10 bases. CDR1 SGHTA and CDR2 FQGNSA come from the germline V gene. V shed 5 bases and J 12 bases; nucleotides not matched to a gene: 8. CDR3 length: 13 residues. CDR3 coding DNA: TGTGCCAGCAGCGGTACTAGCGGGACTGGCCAGTATTTT. It codes for CASSGTSGTGQYF.